This passage covers 9 T cell receptor beta chains from one sample sequenced in a study of blood T cell repertoires in COVID-19. The table came from immunoSEQ multiplex PCR; TCRdb's copy has only in-frame clones and leaves some out. The table has under 75,000 clones, approximately 88% seen once. The source material was peripheral blood. All receptors come from a man between 50 and 59 years old with active COVID-19.

The chain recombines TRBV5-4 with TRBJ2-1, with 9 bases that match TRBD2. J gave up 13 bases and V 0 bases, and 14 bases lay outside the gene matches. Germline loops: CDR1 SGHNT, CDR2 YYREEE (reference sequence). The CDR3 loop spans 16 amino acids. The CDR3 sequence: CASSLGAGGQTFLQFF. In DNA, the CDR3 is TGTGCCAGCAGCTTGGGAGCGGGGGGCCAGACCTTCCTCCAGTTCTTC.

J is TRBJ2-3 and V is TRBV5-1, with a possible D match to TRBD2 (6 bases). The CDR3 runs 16 residues. V shed 1 base and J shed 0 bases, with 12 bases lying between them. In germline, CDR1 is SGHRS, CDR2 YFSETQ. The CDR3 region is CASSLPGTPSTDTQYF. CDR3 bases: TGCGCCAGCAGCTTGCCCGGGACTCCGAGCACAGATACGCAGTATTTT. Filled out from reference TRBV5-1 and TRBJ2-3, the complete variable domain reads KAGVTQTPRYLIKTRGQQVTLSCSPISGHRSVSWYQQTPGQGLQFLFEYFSETQRNKGNFPGRFSGRQFSNSRSEMNVSTLELGDSALYLCASSLPGTPSTDTQYFGPGTRLTVL.

The chain employs TRBV5-6 and TRBJ1-6, with TRBD1 identical over 8 bases. This CDR3 contains 14 residues. The V segment lost 6 bases and the J segment 7 bases; nucleotides outside the gene matches: 6. The germline gives CDR1 SGHDT, CDR2 YYEEEE. CDR3 coding DNA: TGTGCCAGCATGAGGAGGGACAGGAATTCACCCCTCCACTTT. Translated, it gives CASMRRDRNSPLHF. The whole variable domain, remainder taken from reference TRBV5-6 and TRBJ1-6, is DAGVTQSPTHLIKTRGQQVTLRCSPKSGHDTVSWYQQALGQGPQFIFQYYEEEERQRGNFPDRFSGHQFPNYSSELNVNALLLGDSALYLCASMRRDRNSPLHFGNGTRLTVT.

The genes are TRBV6-2 or TRBV6-3 and TRBJ1-5, with D possibly being TRBD1 (6 bases). V was pared by 6 bases and J by 0 bases, with 15 bases between. Germline values: CDR1 MNHEY, CDR2 SVGEGT. The CDR3 is 16 residues long. CDR3 in DNA: TGTGCCAGCAGCCATTCCGGGACACATAGCAATCAGCCCCAGCATTTT. Its translation: CASSHSGTHSNQPQHF.

The genes are TRBV6-2 or TRBV6-3 and TRBJ1-5, with D unresolved. The CDR3 is 11 amino acids. Trimming removed 5 bases from V and 9 bases from J, with 8 bases in between. Germline V gene sequence: CDR1 MNHEY, CDR2 SVGEGT. The CDR3 bases are TGTGCCAGCAGTCTCGGTGGGCCCCAGCATTTT. The encoded protein is CASSLGGPQHF.

The chain joins TRBV5-6 to TRBJ1-2; D is perhaps TRBD1 (6 bases). Germline values: CDR1 SGHDT, CDR2 YYEEEE. V dropped 1 base and J dropped 4 bases, with 11 bases sitting between them. The CDR3 covers 14 residues. CDR3 nucleotide sequence: TGTGCCAGCAGCTTGACAGGGACGGGCTATGGCTACACCTTC. This codes for CASSLTGTGYGYTF.

The rearrangement uses TRBV6-5 and TRBJ1-4, with unresolved D. Deletions cut 0 bases from V and 6 bases from J, with 5 bases between. Germline V gives CDR1 MNHEY, CDR2 SVGAGI. The CDR3 has 13 amino acids. CDR3 sequence: CASSYSADEKLFF. The CDR3 DNA is TGTGCCAGCAGTTACTCGGCGGATGAAAAACTGTTTTTT.

The CDR3 bases are TGTGCCAGCAGCCTCCGGACAGGGTATTACAATGAGCAGTTCTTC. Encoded protein: CASSLRTGYYNEQFF. The chain carries TRBV7-9 and TRBJ2-1, with 8 positions matching TRBD1. Losses at the gene ends were 5 bases for V and 4 bases for J; bases not matched to a gene: 7. The CDR3 length is 15 residues. Germline V gene sequence: CDR1 SEHNR, CDR2 FQNEAQ (reference sequence). The full variable domain, rest sourced from reference TRBV7-9 and TRBJ2-1, is DTGVSQNPRHKITKRGQNVTFRCDPISEHNRLYWYRQTLGQGPEFLTYFQNEAQLEKSRLLSDRFSAERPKGSFSTLEIQRTEQGDSAMYLCASSLRTGYYNEQFFGPGTRLTVL.

The chain uses TRBV6-5 and TRBJ2-3; D may be TRBD1 (5 bases). Trimming shortened V by 5 bases and J by 0 bases, and 6 bases separated the two germline ends. In germline, CDR1 is MNHEY, CDR2 SVGAGI. This CDR3 is built from 13 residues. CDR3 nucleotide sequence: TGTGCCAGCAGTACAGGAAGCACAGATACGCAGTATTTT. Translated, it gives CASSTGSTDTQYF.